A single sample is the source of the 8 T cell receptor beta chains below, sequenced in a study of shared clonotypes between healthy human individuals. Libraries were prepared by immunoSEQ multiplex PCR; TCRdb keeps only in-frame clonotypes and omits some of them. The profile shows some 740,000 clones, 80% to 95% of them singletons. Selected positively for CCR7 and CD45RO-negative, naive CD8 cells excluded terminally differentiated effector memory CD45RA+ cells. The source material was naive CD8+ T cells sorted from blood. Every receptor here comes from a man aged 25-40 years in good health.

The gene calls are TRBV4-1 and TRBJ2-1; tentative D call: TRBD1 (5 bases). V was trimmed by 4 bases and J by 7 bases, leaving 14 bases between them. Germline V CDR1 and CDR2: MGHRA, YSYEKL. This CDR3 has 14 amino acids. Here the CDR3 reads CASSPSRGRNEQFF. CDR3 bases: TGCGCCAGCAGCCCCAGTAGGGGTAGAAATGAGCAGTTCTTC.

The chain links TRBV27 to TRBJ2-3; 8 bases line up with TRBD1. This CDR3 has 18 amino acids. The germline gives CDR1 MNHEY, CDR2 SMNVEV (reference sequence). After removal of 0 bases from V and 4 bases from J, the junction contained 12 bases not matched to a gene. CDR3 region: CASSLSPSIWTGSDTQYF. In nucleotides, the CDR3 is TGTGCCAGCAGTTTATCGCCATCAATTTGGACAGGGTCAGATACGCAGTATTTT.

This chain links TRBV27 with TRBJ2-1; D may be TRBD1 (7 bases). The CDR3 runs 16 residues. The V end was cut by 5 bases, the J end by 6 bases, with 20 bases between. CDR1 and CDR2 (germline): MNHEY, SMNVEV (reference sequence). CDR3: CASSPPTGRTLNEQFF. For the CDR3, the DNA is TGTGCCAGCAGTCCCCCGACAGGGAGGACCCTCAATGAGCAGTTCTTC.

This chain uses TRBV7-3 with TRBJ2-1; D is perhaps TRBD1 (6 bases). The V end lost 5 bases, the J end lost 6 bases, and 17 bases lay between the germline ends. Per germline, CDR1 SGHTA and CDR2 FQGTGA. The CDR3 is made up of 15 amino acids. The CDR3 loop is CASSPYTGPFNEQFF. CDR3 bases: TGTGCCAGCAGCCCCTACACAGGGCCCTTCAATGAGCAGTTCTTC.

This clone occurred once. The J gene is TRBJ2-1, the V gene TRBV18, with 11 bases that match TRBD1. The germline V gene encodes CDR1 KGHSH and CDR2 LQKENI. The length of the CDR3 is 16 residues. After removal of 1 base from V and 2 bases from J, the junction contained 1 base not matched to a gene. DNA of the CDR3: TGTGCCAGCTCACCACAGGGACAGGGGGCCTACAATGAGCAGTTCTTC. Translating it yields CASSPQGQGAYNEQFF.

V gene TRBV27 combines with J gene TRBJ1-1; D is undetermined. Germline V lookup: CDR1 MNHEY, CDR2 SMNVEV (reference sequence). This CDR3 is built from 14 residues. Trimming shortened V by 2 bases and J by 5 bases, and 12 bases separated the two germline ends. The CDR3 loop reads CASSLQARYTEAFF. The CDR3 coding sequence is TGTGCCAGCAGTTTACAGGCCCGCTATACTGAAGCTTTCTTT.

This rearrangement joins TRBV6-5 to TRBJ2-5, with 9 bases aligning to TRBD2. The CDR3 loop spans 14 amino acids. Germline V gene lookup returns CDR1 MNHEY and CDR2 SVGAGI. The V and J ends lost 7 bases and 5 bases, in that order; junction bases with no gene match: 8. The CDR3 protein is CASIQREVWETQYF. CDR3 nucleotide sequence: TGTGCCAGCATCCAGCGGGAGGTTTGGGAGACCCAGTACTTC.

This clone was seen a single time. V usage is TRBV11-2 and J usage is TRBJ2-4; D may correspond to TRBD1 or TRBD2 (6 bases each). Trimming stripped 10 bases from V and 2 bases from J, with 12 bases between. The length of the CDR3 is 13 residues. Germline lookup yields CDR1 SGHAT and CDR2 FQNNGV. The CDR3 bases are TGTGCCACCCGGGGGCTATCCAAAAACATTCAGTACTTC. Protein sequence: CATRGLSKNIQYF.